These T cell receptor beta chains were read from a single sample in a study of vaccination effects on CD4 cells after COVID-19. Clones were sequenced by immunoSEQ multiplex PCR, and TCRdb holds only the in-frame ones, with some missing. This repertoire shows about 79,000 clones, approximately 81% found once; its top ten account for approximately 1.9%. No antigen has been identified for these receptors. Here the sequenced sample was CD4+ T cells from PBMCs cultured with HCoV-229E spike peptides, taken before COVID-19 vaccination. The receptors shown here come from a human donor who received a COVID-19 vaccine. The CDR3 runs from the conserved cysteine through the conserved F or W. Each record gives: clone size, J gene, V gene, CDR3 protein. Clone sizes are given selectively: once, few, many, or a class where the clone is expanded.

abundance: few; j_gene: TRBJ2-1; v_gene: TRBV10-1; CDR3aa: CASRAPGGEQFF
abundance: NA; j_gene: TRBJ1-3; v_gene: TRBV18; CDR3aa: CASSPRQGISGNTIYF
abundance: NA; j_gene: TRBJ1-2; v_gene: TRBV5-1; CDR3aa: CASSRGSTLYGYTF
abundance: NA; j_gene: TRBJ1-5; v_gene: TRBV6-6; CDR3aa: CASTLEGTGNQPQHF
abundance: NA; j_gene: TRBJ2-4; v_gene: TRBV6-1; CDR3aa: CASSDWSGGLDKNIQYF
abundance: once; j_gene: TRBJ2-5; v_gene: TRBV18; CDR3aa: CASSPAQTAQETQYF
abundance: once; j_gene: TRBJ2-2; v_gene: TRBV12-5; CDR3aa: CASGLVLGQGSAGELFF
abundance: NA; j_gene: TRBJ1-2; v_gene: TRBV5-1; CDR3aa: CASSLGQGSGYTF
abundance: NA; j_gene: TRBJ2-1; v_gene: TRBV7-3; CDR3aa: CASSQLRSSYNEQFF
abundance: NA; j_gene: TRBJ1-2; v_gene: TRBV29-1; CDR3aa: CSAGVGRGTEGYTF
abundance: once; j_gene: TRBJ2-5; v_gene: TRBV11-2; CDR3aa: CASSLGTRETQYF
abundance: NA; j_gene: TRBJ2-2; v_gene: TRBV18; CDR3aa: CASSWELNTGELFF
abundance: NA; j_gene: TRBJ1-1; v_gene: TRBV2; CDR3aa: CASSEVRAEAFF
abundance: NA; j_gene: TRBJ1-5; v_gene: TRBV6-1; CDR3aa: CASSEEIPPQPQHF
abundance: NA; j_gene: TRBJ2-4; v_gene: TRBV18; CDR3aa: CASSPQGANLAKNIQYF
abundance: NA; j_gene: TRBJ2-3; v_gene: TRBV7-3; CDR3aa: CASSPSSGGATDTQYF
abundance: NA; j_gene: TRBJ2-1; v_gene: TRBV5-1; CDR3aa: CASSLAVGGPRERDEQFF
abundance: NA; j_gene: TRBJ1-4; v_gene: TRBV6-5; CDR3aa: CASSYSVILGRKLFF
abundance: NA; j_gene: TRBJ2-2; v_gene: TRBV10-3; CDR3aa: CAIKSAGLAETGELFF
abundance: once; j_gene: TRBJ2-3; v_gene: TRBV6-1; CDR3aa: CASSEGRAYTDTQYF
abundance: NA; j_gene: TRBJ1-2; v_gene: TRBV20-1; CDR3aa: CSGTLYGYTF
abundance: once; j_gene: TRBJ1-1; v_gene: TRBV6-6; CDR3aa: CASSPWGSPNTEAFF
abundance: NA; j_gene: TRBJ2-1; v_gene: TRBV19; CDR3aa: CASSIGRAGEQFF
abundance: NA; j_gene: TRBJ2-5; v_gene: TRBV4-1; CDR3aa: CASSPTPGDKQETQYF
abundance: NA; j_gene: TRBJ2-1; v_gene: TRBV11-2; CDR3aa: CASSFGTRGANEQFF
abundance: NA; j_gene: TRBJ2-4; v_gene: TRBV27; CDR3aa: CASSLYGGAKNIQYF
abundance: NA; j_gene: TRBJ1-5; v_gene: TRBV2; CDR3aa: CASNGNSNQPQHF
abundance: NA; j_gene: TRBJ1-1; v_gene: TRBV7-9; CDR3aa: CASSLEQTEAFF
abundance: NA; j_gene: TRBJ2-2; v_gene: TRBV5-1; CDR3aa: CASSLFPEWAGELFF
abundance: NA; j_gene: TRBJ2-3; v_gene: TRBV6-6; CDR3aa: CASTATHTGTDTQYF
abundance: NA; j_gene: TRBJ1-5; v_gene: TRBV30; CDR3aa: CAWRPGQGYSNQPQHF
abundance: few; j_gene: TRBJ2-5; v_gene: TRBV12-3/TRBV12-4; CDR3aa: CASSLGHQETQYF